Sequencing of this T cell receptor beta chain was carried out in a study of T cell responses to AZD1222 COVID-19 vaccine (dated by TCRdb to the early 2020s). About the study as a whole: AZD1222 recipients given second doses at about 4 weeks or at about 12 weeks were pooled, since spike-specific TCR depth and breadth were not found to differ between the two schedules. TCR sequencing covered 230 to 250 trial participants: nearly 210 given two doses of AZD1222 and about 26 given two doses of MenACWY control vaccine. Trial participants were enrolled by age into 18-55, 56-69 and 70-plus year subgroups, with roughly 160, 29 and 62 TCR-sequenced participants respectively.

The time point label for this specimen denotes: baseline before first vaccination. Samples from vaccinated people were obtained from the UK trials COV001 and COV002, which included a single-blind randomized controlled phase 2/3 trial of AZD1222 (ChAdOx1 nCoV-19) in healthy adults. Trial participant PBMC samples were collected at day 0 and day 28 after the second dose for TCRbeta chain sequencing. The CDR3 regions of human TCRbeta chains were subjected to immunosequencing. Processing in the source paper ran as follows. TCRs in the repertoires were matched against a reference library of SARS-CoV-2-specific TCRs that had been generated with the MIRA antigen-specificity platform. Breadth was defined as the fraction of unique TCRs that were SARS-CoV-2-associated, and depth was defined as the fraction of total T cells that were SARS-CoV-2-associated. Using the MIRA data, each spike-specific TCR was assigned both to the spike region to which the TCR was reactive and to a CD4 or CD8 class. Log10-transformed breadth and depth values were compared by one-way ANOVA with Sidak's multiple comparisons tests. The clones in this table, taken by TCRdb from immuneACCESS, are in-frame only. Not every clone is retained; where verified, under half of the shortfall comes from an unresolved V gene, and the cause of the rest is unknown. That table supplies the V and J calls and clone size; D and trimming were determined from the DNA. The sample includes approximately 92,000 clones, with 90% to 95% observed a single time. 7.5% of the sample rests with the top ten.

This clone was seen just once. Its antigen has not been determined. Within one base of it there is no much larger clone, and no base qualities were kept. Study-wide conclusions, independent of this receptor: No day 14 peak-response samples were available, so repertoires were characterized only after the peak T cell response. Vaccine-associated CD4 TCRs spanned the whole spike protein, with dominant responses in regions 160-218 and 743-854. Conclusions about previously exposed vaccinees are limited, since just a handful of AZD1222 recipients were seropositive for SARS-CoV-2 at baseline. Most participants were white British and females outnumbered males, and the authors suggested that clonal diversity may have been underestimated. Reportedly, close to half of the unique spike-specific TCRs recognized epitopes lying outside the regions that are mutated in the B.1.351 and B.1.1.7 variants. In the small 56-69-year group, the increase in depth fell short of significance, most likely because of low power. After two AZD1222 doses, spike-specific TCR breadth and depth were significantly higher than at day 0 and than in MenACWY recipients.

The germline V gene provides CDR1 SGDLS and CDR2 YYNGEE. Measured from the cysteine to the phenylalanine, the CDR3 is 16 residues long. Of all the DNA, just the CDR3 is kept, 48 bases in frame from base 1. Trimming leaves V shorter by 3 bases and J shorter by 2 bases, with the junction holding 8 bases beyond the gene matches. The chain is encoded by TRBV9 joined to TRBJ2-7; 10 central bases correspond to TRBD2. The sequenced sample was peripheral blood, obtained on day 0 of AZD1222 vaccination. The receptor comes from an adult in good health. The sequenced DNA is TGTGCCAGCAGCGAGCTAGCGGGAGCTTTTCCCTACGAGCAGTACTTC. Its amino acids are CASSELAGAFPYEQYF.